A single sample gave rise to the 4 T cell receptor beta chains below, sequenced in a study of T cells in Graves' hyperthyroidism and ophthalmopathy. RNA transcripts gave rise to amplified TCR beta CDR3 regions. The HTBI primer set served for first-round RT-PCR of the TCR CDR3. TCRdb reanalysed the multiplex PCR reads using MiXCR and keeps one entry per CDR3 protein. In the table there are around 56,000 distinct CDR3 sequences, around half of which are singletons. The sample consisted of blood. The source of these receptors is a woman aged 25 to 39 with Graves' ophthalmopathy.

This clonotype was detected ten times or more. This chain uses TRBV12-3 or TRBV12-4 with TRBJ2-5; D remains ambiguous. Between the trimmed V and J ends, which lost 7 bases and 5 bases, there was a span of 11 bases. This CDR3 spans 12 amino acids. The CDR3 reads CASKPTGETQYF. DNA of the CDR3: TGTGCCAGCAAACCCACTGGGGAGACCCAGTACTTC.

The genes are TRBV7-9 and TRBJ2-5; 8 nucleotides align to TRBD1. With 5 bases clipped from V and 3 bases from J, the junction kept 2 bases outside the gene matches. Looked up from germline, CDR1 is SEHNR and CDR2 is FQNEAQ (reference sequence). The CDR3 sequence is 13 residues long. CDR3 bases: TGTGCCAGCAGCCCGACAGGGGAAGAGACCCAGTACTTC. Its translation is CASSPTGEETQYF.

This clonotype was observed at least ten times. Given a much more abundant clone one base away, this may be a read error. This chain joins TRBV20-1 and TRBJ2-2, with a tentative D call TRBD1 (6 bases). The CDR3 loop spans 14 amino acids. Germline assignment: CDR1 DFQATT and CDR2 SNEGSKA (reference sequence). Trimming removed 3 bases at V and 7 bases at J, with 15 bases between. For the CDR3, the DNA is TGCAGTGCTAGGGGCGGAGAGGGGGTCGGGGAGCTGTTTTTT. Its translation: CSARGGEGVGELFF.

This clonotype was recorded a few times. This sequence joins TRBV30 and TRBJ1-5; 9 bases align to TRBD1. Trimming at V came to 4 bases and at J to 6 bases, leaving 10 bases not matched to a gene. CDR3 length: 15 residues. Germline CDR1 and CDR2: GTSNPN and SVGIG (reference sequence). In nucleotides, the CDR3 is TGTGCCTGGACCAGCGACAGGGGGGGCCTTCAGCCCCAGCATTTT. The encoded protein is CAWTSDRGGLQPQHF.